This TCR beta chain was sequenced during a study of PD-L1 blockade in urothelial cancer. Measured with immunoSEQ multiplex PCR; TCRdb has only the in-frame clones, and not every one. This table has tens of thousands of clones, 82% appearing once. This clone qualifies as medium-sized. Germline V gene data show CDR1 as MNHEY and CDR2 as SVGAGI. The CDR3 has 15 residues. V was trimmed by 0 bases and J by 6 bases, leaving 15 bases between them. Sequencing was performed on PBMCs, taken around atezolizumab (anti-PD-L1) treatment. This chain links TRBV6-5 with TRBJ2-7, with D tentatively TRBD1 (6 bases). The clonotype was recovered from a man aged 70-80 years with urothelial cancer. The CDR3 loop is CASSYSIRTAGEQYF. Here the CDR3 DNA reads TGTGCCAGCAGTTACTCGATTCGGACAGCTGGCGAGCAGTACTTC.